This T cell receptor beta chain was profiled in a study of graft-versus-host responses after intestinal transplantation. Across the study: Anti-thymocyte globulin induction preceded roughly 3 years of tacrolimus and steroid maintenance in all recipients.

About this clone itself: The antigen remains unidentified.

Using immunoSEQ multiplex PCR, the repertoire was profiled, and TCRdb retains in-frame clones only, with some absent. The data contain some 90,000 clones, just under 95% of them seen just once; the ten biggest clones take up roughly 0.36%. V was pared by 6 bases and J by 5 bases, with 16 bases between. Germline assignment: CDR1 MDHEN and CDR2 SYDVKM. The CDR3 runs to 14 residues. General observations from the study: Levels of circulating GvH clones at their peak were associated with early post-transplant HvG declines.

The clonotype comes from a human donor who was the organ donor for an intestinal transplant. The chain combines TRBV28 with TRBJ1-2, with D possibly TRBD1 on 5 matching bases. The material was unstimulated CD8+ T cells sorted from spleen or lymph node cells, obtained before transplant. CDR3 sequence: CASSPSKGVYGYTF. CDR3 nucleotides: TGTGCCAGCAGCCCCTCTAAAGGGGTATATGGCTACACCTTC.